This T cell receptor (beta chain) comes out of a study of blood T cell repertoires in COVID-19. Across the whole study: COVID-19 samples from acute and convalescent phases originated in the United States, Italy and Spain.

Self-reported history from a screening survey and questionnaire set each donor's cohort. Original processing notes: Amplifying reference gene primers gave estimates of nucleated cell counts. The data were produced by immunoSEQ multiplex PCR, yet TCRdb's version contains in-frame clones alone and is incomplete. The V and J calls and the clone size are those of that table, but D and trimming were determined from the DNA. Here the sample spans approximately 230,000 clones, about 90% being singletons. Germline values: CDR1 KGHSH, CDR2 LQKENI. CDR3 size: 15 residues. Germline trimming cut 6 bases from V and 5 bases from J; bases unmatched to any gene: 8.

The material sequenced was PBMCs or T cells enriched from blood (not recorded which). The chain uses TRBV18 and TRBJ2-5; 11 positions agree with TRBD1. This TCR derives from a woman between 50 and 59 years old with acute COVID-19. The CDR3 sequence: CASSPEDRGPETQYF. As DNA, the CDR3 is TGTGCCAGCTCGCCCGAGGACAGGGGGCCCGAGACCCAGTACTTC. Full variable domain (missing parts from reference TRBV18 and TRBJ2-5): NAGVMQNPRHLVRRRGQEARLRCSPMKGHSHVYWYRQLPEEGLKFMVYLQKENIIDESGMPKERFSAEFPKEGPSILRIQQVVRGDSAAYFCASSPEDRGPETQYFGPGTRLLVL.